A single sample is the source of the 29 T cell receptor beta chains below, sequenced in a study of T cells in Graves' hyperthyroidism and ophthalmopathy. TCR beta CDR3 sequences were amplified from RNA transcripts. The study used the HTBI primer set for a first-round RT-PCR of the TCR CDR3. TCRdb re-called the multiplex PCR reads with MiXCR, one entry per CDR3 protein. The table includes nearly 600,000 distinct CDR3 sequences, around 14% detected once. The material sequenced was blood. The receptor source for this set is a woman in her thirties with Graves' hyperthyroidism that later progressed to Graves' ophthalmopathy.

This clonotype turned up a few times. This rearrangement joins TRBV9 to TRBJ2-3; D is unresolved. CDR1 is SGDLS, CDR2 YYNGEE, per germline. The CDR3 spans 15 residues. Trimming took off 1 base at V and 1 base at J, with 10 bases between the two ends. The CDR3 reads CASSVRSSGTDTQYF. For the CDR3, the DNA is TGTGCCAGCAGCGTACGGTCCAGCGGCACAGATACGCAGTATTTT.

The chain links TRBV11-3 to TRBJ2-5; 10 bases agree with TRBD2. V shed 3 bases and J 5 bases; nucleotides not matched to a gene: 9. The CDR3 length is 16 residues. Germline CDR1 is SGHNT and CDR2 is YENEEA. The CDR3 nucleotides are TGTGCCAGCAGCTTTAGTGGCCTAGCGGGAGTTGAGACCCAGTACTTC. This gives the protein CASSFSGLAGVETQYF.

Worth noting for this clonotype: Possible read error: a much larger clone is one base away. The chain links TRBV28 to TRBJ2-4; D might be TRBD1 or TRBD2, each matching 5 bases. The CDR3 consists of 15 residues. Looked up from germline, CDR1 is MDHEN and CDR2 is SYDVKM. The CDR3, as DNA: TGTGCCAGCAGTTTAATCCAGGGATCGGGAAACACTCAGTACTTC. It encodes CASSLIQGSGNTQYF.

The CDR3 spells CSARDEGTSGRGYEQYF. DNA for the CDR3: TGCAGTGCTAGAGATGAGGGGACTAGCGGGAGGGGTTACGAGCAGTACTTC. This rearrangement joins TRBV20-1 to TRBJ2-7; 16 nucleotides agree with TRBD2. J was trimmed by 4 bases and V by 0 bases; bases with no gene match: 6. The CDR3 has 17 residues. Germline CDR1 reads DFQATT; CDR2 reads SNEGSKA (reference sequence).

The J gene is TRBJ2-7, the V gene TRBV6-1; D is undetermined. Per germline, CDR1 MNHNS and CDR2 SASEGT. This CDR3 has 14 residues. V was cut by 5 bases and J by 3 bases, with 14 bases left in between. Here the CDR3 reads CASSTQHRYYEQYF. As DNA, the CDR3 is TGTGCCAGCAGTACCCAACATCGTTACTACGAGCAGTACTTC.

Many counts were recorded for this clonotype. CDR3 sequence: CASSPQGAQPQHF. CDR3 DNA sequence: TGTGCCAGCTCACCGCAGGGTGCCCAGCCCCAGCATTTT. This chain links TRBV18 with TRBJ1-5; a possible D gene is TRBD1 (5 bases). V lost 3 bases and J 7 bases, leaving 10 bases between the germline ends. Germline V lookup: CDR1 KGHSH, CDR2 LQKENI. CDR3 length: 13 amino acids.

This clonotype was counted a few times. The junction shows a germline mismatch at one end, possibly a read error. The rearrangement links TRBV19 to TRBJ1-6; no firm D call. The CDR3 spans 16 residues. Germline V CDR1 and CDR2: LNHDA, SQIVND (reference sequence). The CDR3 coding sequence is TGTGCCAGTGGGCGAGAGGCCAGCAAGTATAATTCACCCTTCCACTTT. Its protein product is CASGREASKYNSPFHF.

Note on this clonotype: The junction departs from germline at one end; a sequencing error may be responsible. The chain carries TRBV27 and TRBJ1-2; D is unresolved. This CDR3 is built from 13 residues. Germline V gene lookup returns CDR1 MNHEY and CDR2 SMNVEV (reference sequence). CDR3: CASSLSNVGRQSF. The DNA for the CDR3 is TGTGCCAGCAGTTTATCTAATGTAGGACGGCAATCCTTC.

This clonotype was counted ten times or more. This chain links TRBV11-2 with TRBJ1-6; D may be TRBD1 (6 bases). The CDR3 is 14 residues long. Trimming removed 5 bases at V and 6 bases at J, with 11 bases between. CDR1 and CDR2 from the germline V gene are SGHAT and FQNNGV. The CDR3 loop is CASSPGQLNSPLHF. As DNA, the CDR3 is TGTGCCAGCAGCCCTGGACAGCTTAATTCACCCCTCCACTTT.

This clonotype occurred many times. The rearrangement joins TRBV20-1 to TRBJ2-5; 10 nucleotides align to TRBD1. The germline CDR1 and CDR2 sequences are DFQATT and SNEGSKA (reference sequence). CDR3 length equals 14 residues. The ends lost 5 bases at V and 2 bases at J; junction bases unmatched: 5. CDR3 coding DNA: TGCAGTGCTTACGGACAGGGGGTTCAAGAGACCCAGTACTTC. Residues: CSAYGQGVQETQYF.

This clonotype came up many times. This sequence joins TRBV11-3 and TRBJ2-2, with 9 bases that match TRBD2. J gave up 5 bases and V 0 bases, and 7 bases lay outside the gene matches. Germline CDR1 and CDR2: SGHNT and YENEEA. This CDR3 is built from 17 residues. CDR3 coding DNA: TGTGCCAGCAGCTTAGAGTATAGCGGGAGTTCGACCGGGGAGCTGTTTTTT. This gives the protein CASSLEYSGSSTGELFF.

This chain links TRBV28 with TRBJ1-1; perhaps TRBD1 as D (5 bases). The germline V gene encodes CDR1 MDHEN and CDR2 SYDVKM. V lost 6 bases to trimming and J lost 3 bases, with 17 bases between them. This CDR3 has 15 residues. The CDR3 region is CASRGPGRGYTEAFF. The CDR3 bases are TGTGCCAGCAGGGGACCCGGCCGGGGGTACACTGAAGCTTTCTTT.

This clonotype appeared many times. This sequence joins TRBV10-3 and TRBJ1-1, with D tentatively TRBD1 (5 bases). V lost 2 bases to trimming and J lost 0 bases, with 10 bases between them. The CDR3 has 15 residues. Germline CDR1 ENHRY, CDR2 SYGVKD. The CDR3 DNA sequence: TGTGCCATCAGTGAGATTAAGGGGATGAACACTGAAGCTTTCTTT. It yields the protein CAISEIKGMNTEAFF.

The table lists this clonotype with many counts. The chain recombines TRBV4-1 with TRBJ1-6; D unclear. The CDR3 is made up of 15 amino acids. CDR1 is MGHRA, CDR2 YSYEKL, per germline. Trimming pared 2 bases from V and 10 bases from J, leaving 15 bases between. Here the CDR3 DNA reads TGCGCCAGCAGCCAACTGAAGGAGTGGATGTCACCCCTCCACTTT. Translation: CASSQLKEWMSPLHF.

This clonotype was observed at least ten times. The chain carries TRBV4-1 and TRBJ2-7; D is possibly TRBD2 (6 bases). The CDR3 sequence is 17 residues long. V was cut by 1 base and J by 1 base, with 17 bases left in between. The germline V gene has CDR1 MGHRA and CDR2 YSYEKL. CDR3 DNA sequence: TGCGCCAGCAGCCAAGTTGGACGGGGGTTAAGATCCTACGAGCAGTACTTC. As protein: CASSQVGRGLRSYEQYF.

For the CDR3, the DNA is TGCAGTGCTAGAGAAGGGGACAGCCTGAGCCTACCCCTCCACTTT. It yields the protein CSAREGDSLSLPLHF. This chain uses TRBV20-1 with TRBJ1-6; 7 bases map to TRBD1. V lost 0 bases, J lost 12 bases, and 11 bases stayed unmatched. CDR3 length equals 15 residues. Per germline, CDR1 DFQATT and CDR2 SNEGSKA (reference sequence).

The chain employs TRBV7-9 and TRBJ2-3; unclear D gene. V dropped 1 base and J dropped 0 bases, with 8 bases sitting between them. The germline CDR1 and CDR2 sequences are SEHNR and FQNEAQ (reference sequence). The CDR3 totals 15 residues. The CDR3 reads CASSLGLSSTDTQYF. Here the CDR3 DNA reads TGTGCCAGCAGCTTAGGGCTATCTAGCACAGATACGCAGTATTTT.

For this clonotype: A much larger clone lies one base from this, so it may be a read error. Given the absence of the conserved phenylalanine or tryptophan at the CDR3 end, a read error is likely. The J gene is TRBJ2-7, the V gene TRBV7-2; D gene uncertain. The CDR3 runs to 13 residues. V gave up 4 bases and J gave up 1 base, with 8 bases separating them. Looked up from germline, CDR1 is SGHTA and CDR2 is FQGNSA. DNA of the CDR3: TGTGCCAGCAGCTCCTTCCGATCCTACGAGCAGTACCTC. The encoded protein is CASSSFRSYEQYL.

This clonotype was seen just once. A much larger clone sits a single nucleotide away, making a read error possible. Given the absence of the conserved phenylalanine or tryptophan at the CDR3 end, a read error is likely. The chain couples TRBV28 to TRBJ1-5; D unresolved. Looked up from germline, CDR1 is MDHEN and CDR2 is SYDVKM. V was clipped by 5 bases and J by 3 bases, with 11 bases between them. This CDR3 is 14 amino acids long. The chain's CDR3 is CASSQVSDNQPQHL. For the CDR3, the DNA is TGTGCCAGCAGTCAGGTGTCAGACAATCAGCCCCAGCATCTT.

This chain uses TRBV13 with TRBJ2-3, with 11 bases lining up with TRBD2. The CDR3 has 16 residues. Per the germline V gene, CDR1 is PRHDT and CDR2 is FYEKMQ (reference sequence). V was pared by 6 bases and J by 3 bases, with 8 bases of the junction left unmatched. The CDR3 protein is CASRNSGRGRTDTQYF. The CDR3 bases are TGTGCCAGCAGGAATAGCGGGAGGGGGAGGACAGATACGCAGTATTTT.

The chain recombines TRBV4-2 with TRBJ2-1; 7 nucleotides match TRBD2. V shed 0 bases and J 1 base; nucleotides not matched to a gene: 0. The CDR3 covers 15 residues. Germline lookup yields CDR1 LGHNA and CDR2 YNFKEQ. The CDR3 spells CASSQEGGSYNEQFF. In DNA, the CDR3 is TGTGCCAGCAGCCAAGAGGGGGGGTCCTACAATGAGCAGTTCTTC.

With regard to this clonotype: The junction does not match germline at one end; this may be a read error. CDR3: CASSQGVGRTDTQYF. Written as DNA, the CDR3 is TGCGCCAGCAGCCAAGGGGTAGGGCGCACAGATACGCAGTATTTT. The chain carries TRBV7-9 and TRBJ2-3; weak D call: TRBD1 (5 bases). The CDR3 extends over 15 amino acids. Germline CDR1 SEHNR, CDR2 FQNEAQ (reference sequence).

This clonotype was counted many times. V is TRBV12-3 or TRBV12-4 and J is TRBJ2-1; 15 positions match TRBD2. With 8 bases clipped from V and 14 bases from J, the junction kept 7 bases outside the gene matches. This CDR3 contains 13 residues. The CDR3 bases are TGTGCCAGCCTCGGACTAGCGGGAGGGGGTGAGTTCTTC. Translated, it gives CASLGLAGGGEFF.

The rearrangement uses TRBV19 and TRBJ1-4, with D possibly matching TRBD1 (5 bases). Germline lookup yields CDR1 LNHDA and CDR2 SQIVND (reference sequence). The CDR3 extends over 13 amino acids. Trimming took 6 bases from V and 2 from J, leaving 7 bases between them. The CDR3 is CASRPGTNEKLFF. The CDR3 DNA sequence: TGTGCCAGTAGACCAGGGACTAATGAAAAACTGTTTTTT.

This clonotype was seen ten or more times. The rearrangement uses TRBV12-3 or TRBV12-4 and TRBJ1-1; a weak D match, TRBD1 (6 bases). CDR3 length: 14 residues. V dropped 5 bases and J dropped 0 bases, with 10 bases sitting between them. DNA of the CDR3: TGTGCCAGCAGTAAAGGGACACTGAACACTGAAGCTTTCTTT. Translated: CASSKGTLNTEAFF.

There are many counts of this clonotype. The CDR3 DNA sequence: TGTGCCACCAGTGATTTAGGAAGCCTTCAGCCCCAGCATTTT. This sequence encodes CATSDLGSLQPQHF. V and J are TRBV24-1 and TRBJ1-5; no definite D call. With 1 base removed from V and 6 bases from J, the gap between germline ends came to 9 bases. The CDR3 contains 14 residues. Germline lookup yields CDR1 KGHDR and CDR2 SFDVKD.

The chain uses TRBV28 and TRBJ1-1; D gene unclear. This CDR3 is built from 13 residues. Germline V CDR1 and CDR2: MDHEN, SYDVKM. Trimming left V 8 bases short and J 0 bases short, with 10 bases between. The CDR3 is CASGYSVNTEAFF. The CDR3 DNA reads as TGTGCCAGCGGCTACAGCGTGAACACTGAAGCTTTCTTT.

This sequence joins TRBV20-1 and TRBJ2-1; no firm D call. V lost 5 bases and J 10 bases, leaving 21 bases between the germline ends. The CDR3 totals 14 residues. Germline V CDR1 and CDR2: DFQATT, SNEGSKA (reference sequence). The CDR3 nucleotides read TGCAGTGCTTACCGCCCCAGTGGTTTAGGGGAGCAGTTCTTC. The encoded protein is CSAYRPSGLGEQFF.

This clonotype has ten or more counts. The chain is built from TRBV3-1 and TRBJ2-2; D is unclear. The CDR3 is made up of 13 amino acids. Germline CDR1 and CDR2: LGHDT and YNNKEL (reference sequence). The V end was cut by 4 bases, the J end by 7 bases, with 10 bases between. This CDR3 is CASSPGGFGELFF. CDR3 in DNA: TGTGCCAGCAGCCCCGGCGGTTTCGGGGAGCTGTTTTTT.